A selection of T cell receptor beta chains follows, all from one sample in a study of blood T cells in healthy people across ages. TCRdb ran MiXCR on the 5' RACE reads and lists one entry per CDR3 protein. This table has hundreds of thousands of distinct CDR3 sequences, approximately 40% appearing once. Sequenced: blood. These TCRs come from an elderly man in good health. CDR3s include the opening cysteine and the closing phenylalanine or tryptophan. The order of the fields is J gene, V gene, CDR3 protein.

TRBJ1-1,TRBV2,CASSSDRVGTEAFF
TRBJ1-2,TRBV7-2,CASSSAVPNYGYTF
TRBJ2-7,TRBV5-1,CASSSGTGIHEQYF
TRBJ2-7,TRBV6-1,CASRVRDREAEQYF
TRBJ2-1,TRBV20-1,CSARDSSGRVYNEQFF
-,TRBV5-1,CASSLAPDRPTYNEQYF
TRBJ2-7,TRBV20-1,CSARAASGSNEQYF
TRBJ2-7,TRBV7-2,CASSLDGGVYEQYF
TRBJ2-1,TRBV11-2,CASSFRTGGAYNKQFF
TRBJ1-1,TRBV29-1,CSSVGGKNTEAFF
TRBJ2-6,TRBV7-2,CASSLGFRASGANVLTF
TRBJ2-5,TRBV20-1,CSARSGGHGGQETQYF
TRBJ2-7,TRBV27,CASSLWGAGGHYVQYF
-,TRBV20-1,CSGLTVHEQYF
TRBJ2-3,TRBV12-3/TRBV12-4,CASSLSGGVTDTQYF
TRBJ2-1,TRBV27,CASSSPLRYGGLATGYNERFF
TRBJ2-7,TRBV28,CASSGWGRGRQGTYEQYF
TRBJ2-1,TRBV29-1,CSVEDPNVAGQRFF
TRBJ2-3,TRBV7-2,CASSPAGTGVTDTQYF
TRBJ1-6,TRBV5-6,CASSLSGERSYNSPLHF
TRBJ1-1,TRBV12-3/TRBV12-4,CASSKRTGNTEAFF
TRBJ1-2,TRBV6-6,CASNLWGDYGYTF
TRBJ1-2,TRBV12-3/TRBV12-4,CASSPQGVGVLDYGYTF
TRBJ2-7,TRBV6-2/TRBV6-3,CASIPSASGAIYEQYF
TRBJ1-6,TRBV5-5,CASSLAGNNSPLHF
TRBJ1-6,TRBV28,CASSPLAGGGSPLHF
TRBJ1-1,TRBV6-6,CASSYQMGTEAFF
TRBJ1-2,TRBV7-2,CASSLESSLLHGYTF
TRBJ1-2,TRBV20-1,CSARDGYGYTF
TRBJ2-5,TRBV28,CASSLLVGGGVQETQYF
TRBJ2-2,TRBV6-2/TRBV6-3,CASSYPVIGELFF
TRBJ1-2,TRBV6-1,CTSRPPGQGVGGYTF
TRBJ2-1,TRBV7-8,CASLPPYNEQFF
TRBJ2-5,TRBV6-2/TRBV6-3,CASRDRDSREQYF
TRBJ2-7,TRBV29-1,CSVQGQGSEQYF
TRBJ2-5,TRBV7-9,CASSSKNSGYWETQYF
TRBJ2-7,TRBV30,CAWSVPTSSYEQYF
TRBJ2-7,TRBV4-3,CASSHRNRDEQYF
TRBJ2-1,TRBV19,CASSTRQGPGEQFF
TRBJ2-1,TRBV11-2,CASSLDRASSYNEQFF
TRBJ1-2,TRBV18,CASSPRAAEVFYGYTF
TRBJ1-2,TRBV6-6,CASSYGPKGRSYGYTF
TRBJ2-7,TRBV4-3,CASSQESMGGGEQYF
TRBJ2-1,TRBV6-5,CASSYKGQGYNEQFF
TRBJ1-6,TRBV4-2,CASSHPGGNSPLHF
TRBJ1-2,TRBV28,CASSGNGYTF
TRBJ2-7,TRBV20-1,CSAREPSGLYEQYF
TRBJ2-7,TRBV6-6,CASSYGDRATNEQYF
TRBJ2-7,TRBV7-2,CASSLGSGLASYEQYF
TRBJ2-1,TRBV20-1,CSARHDRGYNEQFF
TRBJ2-5,TRBV24-1,CATSDPPVETQYF